A selection of T cell receptor beta chains follows, all from one sample in a study of blood T cell repertoires in COVID-19. TCRdb's table, derived via immunoSEQ multiplex PCR, lists solely in-frame clones and lacks some. Of roughly 150,000 clones in the sample, 60% to 85% are singletons; the top ten hold around 8%. Sequencing was carried out using peripheral blood. All receptors derive from a woman aged 60-70 years with COVID-19, enrolled during active disease. Both conserved end residues are part of each CDR3.

len,v_gene,CDR3aa
16,TRBV7-3,CASSPVGGAVSGELFF
16,TRBV6-2/TRBV6-3,CASSYLVGSVTYEQYF
19,TRBV4-1,CASSSRRALAATGANVLTF
16,TRBV7-2,CASSLDGGRASGELFF
12,TRBV7-9,CASSLDSPEAFF
13,TRBV12-3/TRBV12-4,CASSLGGQETQYF
15,TRBV11-3,CASSLMLAGHNEQFF
15,TRBV11-2,CASSLAGGMSGELFF
14,TRBV25-1,CASSEGDRGYTQYF
17,TRBV5-4,CASSLELAGGAKNIQYF
14,TRBV28,CASSLGGSAYEQYF